A selection of T cell receptor beta chains follows, all from one sample in a study of CD8+CD57+ T cells in acquired aplastic anemia. TCRdb independently ran MiXCR on the reads; one entry per CDR3 protein. Of some 410,000 distinct CDR3 sequences listed, 65% to 80% are singletons. What was sequenced was sorted CD4+, CD8+, or CD8+CD57+ T cells (not recorded which) from PBMCs. Receptors originate from a human donor in good health, serving as a control. Both conserved end residues are part of each CDR3. A D gene is named only where the DNA matches it firmly. A clone size is listed for some rows: how often the clone was seen (once, few, many), or a class if it is expanded.

>.|.|14|TRBV12-3/TRBV12-4|TRBJ2-7
CASTRDGLSYEQYF
TGTGCCAGCACCCGAGATGGTCTTTCCTACGAGCAGTACTTC
>.|.|14|TRBV15|TRBJ2-7
CASSRDGTGGEQYF
TGTGCCAGCAGTCGGGACGGAACGGGCGGGGAGCAGTACTTC
>.|.|15|TRBV7-2|TRBJ1-4
CASSVSAGSNQPQFF
TGTGCCAGCAGCGTATCGGCAGGGAGCAATCAGCCCCAGTTTTTT
>.|TRBD2|12|TRBV24-1|TRBJ2-3
CATSGGGDTQYF
TGTGCCACTAGCGGGGGGGGGGATACGCAGTATTTT
>.|.|15|TRBV5-1|TRBJ1-2
CASSLVTDNEYGYTF
TGCGCCAGCAGCTTAGTCACCGACAATGAGTATGGCTACACCTTC
>many|TRBD1|13|TRBV20-1|TRBJ2-1
CSAHRGLSDEQFF
TGCAGTGCTCACAGGGGTCTAAGCGATGAGCAGTTCTTC
>.|.|14|TRBV12-3/TRBV12-4|TRBJ1-4
CASSLTGYYGYTFF
TGTGCCAGCAGTTTAACAGGGTACTATGGCTACACCTTCTTT
>.|.|15|TRBV7-3|TRBJ2-2
CASSLQRGITGQLFF
TGTGCCAGCAGCCTGCAGCGTGGTATCACCGGGCAGCTGTTTTTT
>.|.|11|TRBV20-1|TRBJ2-7
CSAKPYPAGYF
TGCAGTGCTAAGCCCTACCCTGCCGGATACTTC
>.|TRBD2|15|TRBV2|TRBJ2-7
CASSEAAGLAFGQYF
TGTGCCAGCAGTGAAGCGGCGGGACTAGCCTTTGGCCAGTACTTC
>.|.|13|TRBV24-1|TRBJ2-1
CATSDLNNNEQFF
TGTGCCACCAGTGATCTGAACAACAATGAGCAGTTCTTC
>many|.|12|TRBV20-1|TRBJ1-2
CSAIRGSYGYTF
TGCAGTGCTATTCGGGGGAGCTATGGCTACACCTTC
>.|.|15|TRBV7-2|TRBJ1-6
CASSTGEREEFPHHF
TGCGCCAGCAGCACCGGGGAGAGGGAGGAGTTCCCCCACCACTTT
>.|TRBD1|15|TRBV19|TRBJ1-6
CASSMPGQTDSPLHF
TGTGCCAGTAGTATGCCGGGACAGACTGATTCACCCCTCCACTTT
>.|.|11|TRBV12-5|TRBJ1-4
CASGLTEKLFF
TGTGCTAGCGGGTTAACAGAAAAACTGTTTTTT
>.|TRBD1|15|TRBV11-2|TRBJ1-1
CASSTSYIGQGEAFF
TGTGCCAGCAGCACTAGCTACATCGGACAGGGTGAAGCTTTCTTT
>.|.|13|TRBV2|TRBJ2-1
CASSQTGSNEQFF
TGTGCCAGCAGCCAGACAGGCAGCAATGAGCAGTTTTTC
>.|TRBD2|14|TRBV19|TRBJ2-3
CASKVTSSTDTQYF
TGTGCCAGTAAAGTGACTAGCTCCACAGATACGCAGTATTTT
>many|TRBD1|16|TRBV13|TRBJ1-1
CASSSPTWTGATEAFF
TGTGCCAGCAGCTCCCCTACGTGGACAGGGGCCACTGAAGCTTTCTTT
>.|.|15|TRBV7-2|TRBJ1-6
CASSLERSVNSPLHF
TGTGCCAGCAGCTTAGAGCGGAGTGTAAATTCGCCCCTCCACTTT
>.|TRBD2|14|TRBV7-9|TRBJ2-7
CASSLRTSGGEHYF
TGCGCCAGCAGCTTAAGGACTAGTGGAGGCGAGCATTACTTC
>.|TRBD1|14|TRBV4-2|TRBJ1-2
CASSLQGAVYGYAF
TGTGCCAGCAGCTTACAGGGGGCCGTCTATGGCTACGCCTTC
>.|.|13|TRBV29-1|TRBJ1-2
CAARRTGLYGYTF
TGCGCCGCTAGACGGACGGGGCTCTATGGCTACACCTTC
>.|.|15|TRBV20-1|TRBJ1-6
CSASTGQSPGRPLHF
TGCAGTGCTAGCACAGGACAGAGCCCGGGCAGACCCCTCCACTTT
>.|.|12|TRBV29-1|TRBJ2-2
CSVEGRGGELFF
TGCAGCGTTGAGGGCAGGGGCGGGGAGCTGTTTTTT
>.|.|14|TRBV15|TRBJ1-1
CATSGGETNTEAFF
TGTGCCACCAGCGGAGGGGAGACGAACACTGAAGCTTTCTTT
>many|TRBD1|15|TRBV19|TRBJ1-1
CASSIGRGASTEAFF
TGTGCCAGTAGTATCGGCAGGGGGGCCTCGACTGAAGCTTTCTTT
>once|.|14|TRBV9|TRBJ1-1
CASSRVGKGNEAFF
TGTGCCAGCAGCCGGGTAGGGAAGGGGAATGAAGCTTTCTTT
>.|.|14|TRBV2|TRBJ1-1
CASSQRQAPYEQYF
TGCGCCAGCAGTCAAAGGCAGGCGCCCTACGAGCAGTACTTT
>.|TRBD2|15|TRBV5-4|TRBJ2-7
CASSQHRTSNYEQYF
TGTGCCAGCAGCCAGCACAGGACTAGCAACTACGAGCAGTACTTC
>.|.|14|TRBV7-2|TRBJ1-6
CASRPGGTPYEQYF
TGTGCCAGCAGACCGGGGGGGACTCCCTACGAGCAGTACTTT
>once|.|15|TRBV5-8|TRBJ1-4
CASSRELQGLEKLFF
TGTGCCAGCAGCAGGGAGTTGCAGGGGCTCGAAAAACTGTTTTTT
>many|.|15|TRBV7-2|TRBJ2-1
CASSLASRGGNEQFF
TGTGCCAGCAGCTTAGCCTCCAGGGGGGGCAATGAGCAGTTCTTC
>.|TRBD1|16|TRBV12-3/TRBV12-4|TRBJ2-7
CASSLSKDRDSYEQYF
TGTGCCAGCAGTTTGTCGAAGGACAGGGACTCCTACGAGCAGTACTTC
>once|.|14|TRBV2|TRBJ1-6
CASSPVGRHNPLHF
TGTGCCAGCAGTCCCGTGGGCAGGCACAACCCCCTCCACTTT
>many|.|13|TRBV3-1|TRBJ2-7
CASSQNNMNEQYF
TGTGCCAGCAGCCAAAACAATATGAACGAGCAGTACTTC
>.|.|14|TRBV12-3/TRBV12-4|TRBJ1-5
CASTTSADNQPQHF
TGTGCCAGCACCACATCGGCCGACAATCAGCCCCAGCATTTT
>.|.|16|TRBV7-2|TRBJ1-6
CASSSGGADTQSLLHF
TGTGCCAGCAGCAGCGGGGGGGCGGATACGCAGTCTCTCCTCCACTTT
>many|TRBD1|16|TRBV3-1|TRBJ1-2
CASSQDHRGFVYGYTF
TGTGCCAGCAGCCAAGATCACAGGGGCTTTGTCTATGGCTACACCTTC
>many|TRBD2|16|TRBV6-2/TRBV6-3|TRBJ2-1
CASSTFPGLAHNEQFF
TGTGCCAGCAGTACTTTTCCGGGACTAGCGCACAATGAGCAGTTCTTC
>.|TRBD2|15|TRBV7-6|TRBJ2-5
CASSKLAGAEETQYF
TGTGCCAGCAGCAAACTAGCGGGCGCCGAAGAGACCCAGTACTTC
>.|TRBD1|17|TRBV9|TRBJ2-1
CASSKGQGDRSYNEQFF
TGTGCCAGCAGCAAGGGACAGGGTGACCGCTCCTACAATGAGCAGTTCTTC
>.|.|13|TRBV30|TRBJ2-2
CAWNLGSNGELFF
TGTGCCTGGAACCTAGGGAGCAACGGGGAGCTGTTTTTT
>.|.|16|TRBV15|TRBJ1-6
CATSRSPGKGNSPLHF
TGTGCCACCAGCAGATCCCCGGGGAAGGGTAATTCACCCCTCCACTTT
>many|.|11|TRBV30|TRBJ2-1
CAWSPRTEQFF
TGTGCCTGGAGTCCCCGGACAGAGCAGTTCTTC
>.|.|16|TRBV10-2|TRBJ2-7
CASSHVSCGKPYEQYF
TGTGCCAGCAGCCACGTTAGTTGCGGGAAGCCCTACGAGCAGTACTTC
>.|.|17|TRBV12-5|TRBJ2-3
CASGLGVGDSSTDTQYF
TGTGCTAGTGGACTAGGGGTGGGTGATTCTAGCACAGATACGCAGTATTTT
>.|.|16|TRBV7-9|TRBJ2-1
CATSINMRGPYKQQFF
TGTGCCACCAGCATTAACATGAGGGGTCCCTACAAGCAGCAGTTCTTC
>.|TRBD1|14|TRBV6-9|TRBJ1-5
CATSDGQGLDNEHF
TGTGCCACCAGTGACGGACAGGGCTTAGACAATGAGCATTTT
>.|TRBD2|17|TRBV18|TRBJ2-2
CASSPQSQRGGSGELFF
TGTGCCAGCTCACCACAATCCCAGCGGGGGGGCTCCGGGGAGCTGTTTTTT
>few|.|15|TRBV7-9|TRBJ1-1
CASSLEGQGSAEAFF
TGTGCCAGCAGCTTAGAGGGCCAGGGTAGCGCTGAAGCTTTCTTT
>.|.|16|TRBV7-2|TRBJ1-2
CASSSVAWQETQYYTF
TGTGCCAGCAGCTCTGTTGCATGGCAAGAGACCCAGTACTACACCTTC
>.|TRBD1|16|TRBV24-1|TRBJ2-7
CATSDSADRGYHEQYF
TGTGCCACCAGTGATTCCGCGGACAGGGGGTATCACGAGCAGTACTTC